These 29 T cell receptor beta chains came from one sample sequenced in a study of blood T cell repertoires in COVID-19. Assay: immunoSEQ multiplex PCR; the TCRdb copy retains only in-frame clones and omits some. The sample yields roughly 290,000 clones, 70% to 90% seen once. Sequencing input: peripheral blood. All receptors come from a woman in her sixties with acute or convalescent COVID-19.

This clone has just one count. The CDR3 DNA reads TGTGCCAGCTCACCAGACAAATGGAACAATGAGCAGTTCTTC. This gives the protein CASSPDKWNNEQFF. The rearrangement joins TRBV18 to TRBJ2-1; no definite D call. V was trimmed by 2 bases and J by 5 bases, leaving 10 bases between them. Germline V gives CDR1 KGHSH, CDR2 LQKENI. There are 14 residues in the CDR3.

This chain uses TRBV2 with TRBJ2-7; 15 bases match TRBD2. The germline V gene has CDR1 SNHLY and CDR2 FYNNEI. CDR3 length equals 19 residues. Trimming cost V 5 bases and J 5 bases; bases outside gene matches: 16. The CDR3 DNA reads as TGTGCCAGCAGTTTGAGGACTAGCGGGGGGGCAAATCTCCAGAACGAGCAGTACTTC. Translation: CASSLRTSGGANLQNEQYF. Full variable domain (outside the CDR3, taken from reference TRBV2 and TRBJ2-7): EPEVTQTPSHQVTQMGQEVILRCVPISNHLYFYWYRQILGQKVEFLVSFYNNEISEKSEIFDDQFSVERPDGSNFTLKIRSTKLEDSAMYFCASSLRTSGGANLQNEQYFGPGTRLTVT.

The chain links TRBV29-1 to TRBJ1-2; possibly TRBD1 for D (5 bases). Trimming pared 0 bases from V and 2 bases from J, leaving 10 bases between. Germline-derived CDR1 and CDR2 are SQVTM and ANQGSEA. The CDR3 has 14 amino acids. CDR3 protein: CSVEDPRGNYGYTF. CDR3 coding DNA: TGCAGCGTTGAAGATCCAAGGGGCAACTATGGCTACACCTTC.

The V call is TRBV3-1 (or the pseudogene TRBV3-2), the J call TRBJ2-2; 8 positions agree with TRBD2. After removal of 6 bases from V and 0 bases from J, the junction contained 12 bases not matched to a gene. In germline, CDR1 is LGHDT, CDR2 YNNKEL (reference sequence). The CDR3 has 18 amino acids. As DNA, the CDR3 is TGTGCCAGCAGTCATAAGGCCTTCGGGGGGGCGAACACCGGGGAGCTGTTTTTT. It yields the protein CASSHKAFGGANTGELFF.

The rearrangement joins TRBV4-3 to TRBJ1-2, with D possibly TRBD1 on 6 matching bases. Germline loops: CDR1 LGHNA, CDR2 YSLEER. V lost 4 bases and J 4 bases, leaving 10 bases between the germline ends. There are 13 residues in the CDR3. The CDR3 DNA is TGCGCCAGCAGCCCGGGGGGGGCCTATGGCTACACCTTC. It is translated as CASSPGGAYGYTF.

The chain carries TRBV27 and TRBJ1-5; 9 bases line up with TRBD1. CDR1 and CDR2 (germline): MNHEY, SMNVEV (reference sequence). The CDR3 consists of 16 residues. With 2 bases clipped from V and 2 bases from J, the junction kept 4 bases outside the gene matches. As DNA, the CDR3 is TGTGCCAGCAGTTTAACGGGACAGGGTCGCAATCAGCCCCAGCATTTT. It is translated as CASSLTGQGRNQPQHF.

The V gene is TRBV9, the J gene TRBJ2-1, with TRBD2 identical over 8 bases. This CDR3 comprises 15 residues. Looked up from germline, CDR1 is SGDLS and CDR2 is YYNGEE. The junction had 4 bases not matched to a gene; V was cut back by 0 bases and J by 5 bases. Here the CDR3 reads CASSVGAGGHNEQFF. The DNA of the CDR3 is TGTGCCAGCAGCGTAGGGGCGGGGGGCCACAATGAGCAGTTCTTC. Full variable domain (outside the CDR3, taken from reference TRBV9 and TRBJ2-1): DSGVTQTPKHLITATGQRVTLRCSPRSGDLSVYWYQQSLDQGLQFLIQYYNGEERAKGNILERFSAQQFPDLHSELNLSSLELGDSALYFCASSVGAGGHNEQFFGPGTRLTVL.

The J gene is TRBJ2-1, the V gene TRBV9; the D is unclear. Germline CDR1 reads SGDLS; CDR2 reads YYNGEE. The germline V and J ends were trimmed by 0 bases and 4 bases, with 5 bases remaining between them. This CDR3 has 13 residues. In DNA, the CDR3 is TGTGCCAGCAGCGTAGGTTATTACAATGAGCAGTTCTTC. Its translation: CASSVGYYNEQFF.

V is TRBV6-1 and J is TRBJ1-2; 7 bases fit TRBD1. Trimming cost V 3 bases and J 5 bases; bases outside gene matches: 6. The CDR3 totals 14 residues. Germline V gene lookup returns CDR1 MNHNS and CDR2 SASEGT. The CDR3 spells CASSETGLKYGYTF. Written as DNA, the CDR3 is TGTGCCAGCAGTGAGACAGGGTTGAAGTATGGCTACACCTTC.

The chain carries TRBV5-1 and TRBJ2-7; D possibly corresponds to TRBD1 (7 bases). Germline V gene sequence: CDR1 SGHRS, CDR2 YFSETQ. This CDR3 spans 16 amino acids. The V end was cut by 1 base, the J end by 6 bases, with 20 bases between. CDR3 region: CASSLPRDRPTVEQYF. The CDR3 nucleotides read TGCGCCAGCAGCTTGCCGCGGGACAGACCTACCGTCGAGCAGTACTTC.

The V gene is TRBV3-1 (or the pseudogene TRBV3-2), the J gene TRBJ2-1; 7 bases agree with TRBD2. The CDR3 has 16 residues. From germline, CDR1 is LGHDT and CDR2 YNNKEL (reference sequence). Trimming cost V 7 bases and J 7 bases; bases outside gene matches: 16. CDR3 sequence: CASISSREGFVNEQFF. The CDR3 bases are TGTGCCAGCATCTCATCTAGGGAGGGGTTTGTAAATGAGCAGTTCTTC.

The chain recombines TRBV7-2 with TRBJ2-7, with 7 bases that match TRBD1. Per germline, CDR1 SGHTA and CDR2 FQGNSA. The J segment lost 1 base and the V segment lost 4 bases, leaving 7 bases of the junction unmatched. CDR3 length equals 15 residues. Written as DNA, the CDR3 is TGTGCCAGCAGCTCCTACAGGGGTCGGTCCTACGAGCAGTACTTC. This gives the protein CASSSYRGRSYEQYF.

The chain is built from TRBV4-3 and TRBJ2-2; D remains ambiguous. Germline V gene data show CDR1 as LGHNA and CDR2 as YSLEER. CDR3 length: 16 amino acids. V lost 1 base to trimming and J lost 4 bases, with 13 bases between them. As DNA, the CDR3 is TGCGCCAGCAGCCAAGTGAGGATTAGTAGCACCGGGGAGCTGTTTTTT. Encoded protein: CASSQVRISSTGELFF.

The rearrangement joins TRBV4-2 to TRBJ1-2, with D perhaps TRBD1 (5 bases). This CDR3 region has 15 residues. The V and J ends lost 0 bases and 5 bases respectively, with 13 bases between them. CDR1 is LGHNA and CDR2 is YNFKEQ in the germline V gene. CDR3 in amino acids: CASSQDPRTRYGYTF. CDR3 nucleotides: TGTGCCAGCAGCCAAGATCCCAGGACACGGTATGGCTACACCTTC.

V gene TRBV10-3 combines with J gene TRBJ1-4, with D possibly TRBD1 on 6 matching bases. The V end was cut by 3 bases, the J end by 3 bases, with 8 bases between. CDR1 and CDR2 (germline): ENHRY, SYGVKD. The CDR3 has 14 amino acids. CDR3 in amino acids: CAISERQANEKLFF. As DNA, the CDR3 is TGTGCCATCAGTGAAAGACAGGCTAATGAAAAACTGTTTTTT.

This clone has just a few counts. This sequence joins TRBV3-1 (or the pseudogene TRBV3-2) and TRBJ2-1; D unresolved. V lost 2 bases, J lost 12 bases, and 8 bases lay in between. The CDR3 sequence is 11 residues long. Looked up from germline, CDR1 is LGHDT and CDR2 is YNNKEL (reference sequence). CDR3 residues: CASSQNLLQFF. The CDR3, as DNA: TGTGCCAGCAGCCAAAATTTATTGCAGTTCTTC.

In its sample, this clone was seen once. V and J are TRBV11-2 and TRBJ2-1; tentative D call: TRBD2 (6 bases). Germline V gene sequence: CDR1 SGHAT, CDR2 FQNNGV. The ends were cut back, 2 bases at V and 8 bases at J, with 10 bases in the middle. The CDR3 sequence is 13 residues long. The CDR3 region is CASSLIREDEQFF. Written as DNA, the CDR3 is TGTGCCAGCAGCTTAATCAGGGAGGATGAGCAGTTCTTC.

This chain connects TRBV29-1 to TRBJ2-1; possible D gene TRBD2, 5 bases. This CDR3 spans 14 amino acids. Trimming took 3 bases from V and 7 from J, leaving 16 bases between them. In germline, CDR1 is SQVTM, CDR2 ANQGSEA. The CDR3 sequence: CSVDGIERENEQFF. CDR3 in DNA: TGCAGCGTTGACGGGATAGAGAGGGAAAATGAGCAGTTCTTC.

The V call is TRBV28, the J call TRBJ1-5; D possibly corresponds to TRBD1 (5 bases). CDR1 is MDHEN and CDR2 is SYDVKM in the germline V gene. The CDR3 length is 17 residues. Trimming shortened V by 2 bases and J by 1 base, and 15 bases separated the two germline ends. In DNA form, the CDR3 reads TGTGCCAGCAGTTTAAGTCTCCAGGGCGCGAGCAATCAGCCCCAGCATTTT. Translated, it gives CASSLSLQGASNQPQHF.

The rearrangement links TRBV5-4 to TRBJ2-7, with D unresolved. In germline, CDR1 is SGHNT, CDR2 YYREEE (reference sequence). The CDR3 sequence is 13 residues long. The V end lost 0 bases, the J end lost 0 bases, and 4 bases lay between the germline ends. The CDR3 nucleotides read TGTGCCAGCAGCTTGGTCAGCTCCTACGAGCAGTACTTC. Amino acids: CASSLVSSYEQYF.

The chain joins TRBV9 to TRBJ1-2; D is possibly TRBD1 (5 bases). Trimming took 5 bases from V and 8 from J, leaving 22 bases between them. Germline V gene lookup returns CDR1 SGDLS and CDR2 YYNGEE. CDR3 size: 15 residues. CDR3 residues: CASSAHSGRARGYTF. The CDR3 DNA follows: TGTGCCAGCAGTGCCCATTCAGGGAGGGCGCGGGGCTACACCTTC.

V usage is TRBV5-4 and J usage is TRBJ2-1; a weak D match, TRBD2 (6 bases). The germline CDR1 and CDR2 sequences are SGHNT and YYREEE (reference sequence). The CDR3 runs to 16 residues. V lost 4 bases and J 0 bases, leaving 14 bases between the germline ends. The CDR3 region is CASSLSGSSSYNEQFF. Written as DNA, the CDR3 is TGTGCCAGCAGCCTTAGCGGCTCCAGCTCCTACAATGAGCAGTTCTTC.

The J gene is TRBJ2-7, the V gene TRBV15; TRBD1 is a possible D gene (6 bases). This CDR3 contains 16 residues. Germline V gene sequence: CDR1 LNHNV, CDR2 YYDKDF (reference sequence). Trimming stripped 4 bases from V and 0 bases from J, with 16 bases between. The CDR3 loop reads CATSNPPGVSSYEQYF. Written as DNA, the CDR3 is TGTGCCACCAGCAATCCACCAGGGGTTAGCTCCTACGAGCAGTACTTC.

The rearrangement links TRBV7-2 to TRBJ1-1; tentative D call: TRBD1 (5 bases). Per the germline V gene, CDR1 is SGHTA and CDR2 is FQGNSA. This CDR3 is 13 amino acids long. The V and J ends lost 4 bases and 1 base respectively, with 7 bases between them. Here the CDR3 reads CASSSQGNTEAFF. CDR3 DNA sequence: TGTGCCAGCAGCTCGCAGGGGAACACTGAAGCTTTCTTT.

This sequence joins TRBV9 and TRBJ2-3, with D maybe TRBD2 (5 bases). CDR3 length equals 14 residues. V shed 4 bases and J shed 0 bases, with 9 bases lying between them. CDR1 is SGDLS, CDR2 YYNGEE, per germline. This CDR3 reads CASSPAGSTDTQYF. DNA of the CDR3: TGTGCCAGCAGCCCCGCGGGCAGCACAGATACGCAGTATTTT.

The V call is TRBV7-2, the J call TRBJ2-7; TRBD2 might be the D (6 bases). Trimming removed 2 bases at V and 1 base at J, with 12 bases between. The CDR3 is made up of 15 amino acids. The germline gives CDR1 SGHTA, CDR2 FQGNSA. The DNA of the CDR3 is TGTGCCAGCAGCTTACTGTTGGGGGGTTCCTACGAGCAGTACTTC. Amino acids: CASSLLLGGSYEQYF.

The CDR3 DNA is TGTGCCAGCTCATCAACAACAAGTTCACCCCTCCACTTT. It codes for CASSSTTSSPLHF. The chain employs TRBV18 and TRBJ1-6; D is unresolved. The CDR3 loop spans 13 amino acids. The ends were cut back, 5 bases at V and 9 bases at J, with 11 bases in the middle. Germline V CDR1 and CDR2: KGHSH, LQKENI.

The rearrangement links TRBV28 to TRBJ1-2, with 7 bases identical to TRBD1. This CDR3 region has 12 residues. Germline trimming cut 10 bases from V and 6 bases from J; bases unmatched to any gene: 8. Looked up from germline, CDR1 is MDHEN and CDR2 is SYDVKM. CDR3 residues: CANFGTVDGYTF. Written as DNA, the CDR3 is TGTGCCAACTTCGGGACAGTCGATGGCTACACCTTC.

The chain links TRBV6-4 to TRBJ2-2, with D unclear. Looked up from germline, CDR1 is MRHNA and CDR2 is SNTAGT. The CDR3 loop spans 12 amino acids. Trimming removed 3 bases from V and 6 bases from J, with 5 bases in between. The CDR3 reads CASSDRAGELFF. CDR3 bases: TGTGCCAGCAGTGATAGAGCCGGGGAGCTGTTTTTT.